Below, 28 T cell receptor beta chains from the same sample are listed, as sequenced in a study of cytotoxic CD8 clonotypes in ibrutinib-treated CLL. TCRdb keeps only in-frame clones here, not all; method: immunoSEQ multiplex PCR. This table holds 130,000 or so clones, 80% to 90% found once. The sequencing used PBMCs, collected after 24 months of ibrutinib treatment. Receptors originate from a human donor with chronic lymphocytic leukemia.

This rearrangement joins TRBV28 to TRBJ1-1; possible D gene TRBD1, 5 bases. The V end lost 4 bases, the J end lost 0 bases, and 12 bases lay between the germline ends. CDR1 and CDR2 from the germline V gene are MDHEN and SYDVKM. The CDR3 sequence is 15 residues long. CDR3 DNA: TGTGCCAGCAGTTCCATGAGGACATTGAACACTGAAGCTTTCTTT. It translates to CASSSMRTLNTEAFF.

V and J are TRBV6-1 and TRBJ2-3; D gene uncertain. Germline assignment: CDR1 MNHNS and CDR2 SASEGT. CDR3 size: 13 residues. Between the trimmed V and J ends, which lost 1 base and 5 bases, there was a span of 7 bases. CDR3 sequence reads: CASSEDRKDTQYF. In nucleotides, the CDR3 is TGTGCCAGCAGTGAAGACCGCAAAGATACGCAGTATTTT.

In nucleotides, the CDR3 is TGTGCCAGCAGTGGTAATCAGCCCCAGCATTTT. Its translation: CASSGNQPQHF. The chain employs TRBV6-1 and TRBJ1-5, with unresolved D. Germline lookup yields CDR1 MNHNS and CDR2 SASEGT. The V gene lost 4 bases and the J gene lost 4 bases, with 2 bases spanning the gap. The CDR3 has 11 amino acids.

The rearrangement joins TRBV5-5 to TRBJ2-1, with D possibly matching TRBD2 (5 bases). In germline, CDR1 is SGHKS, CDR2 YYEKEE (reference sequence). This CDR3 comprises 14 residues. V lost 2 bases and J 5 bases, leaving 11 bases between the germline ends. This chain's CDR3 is CASSFRPGDNEQFF. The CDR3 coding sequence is TGTGCCAGCAGCTTCAGACCCGGGGACAATGAGCAGTTCTTC.

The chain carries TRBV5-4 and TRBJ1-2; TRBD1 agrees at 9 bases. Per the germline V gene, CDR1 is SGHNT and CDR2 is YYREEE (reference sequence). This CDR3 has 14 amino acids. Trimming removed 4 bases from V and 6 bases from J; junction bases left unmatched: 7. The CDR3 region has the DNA TGTGCCAGCAGCCAACAGGGGGCGAGGGATGGCTACACCTTC. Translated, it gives CASSQQGARDGYTF.

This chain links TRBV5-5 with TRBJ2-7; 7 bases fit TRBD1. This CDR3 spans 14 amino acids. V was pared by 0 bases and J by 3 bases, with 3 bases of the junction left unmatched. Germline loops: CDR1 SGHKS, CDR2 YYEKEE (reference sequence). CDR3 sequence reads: CASSLEDRDYEQYF. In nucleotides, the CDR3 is TGTGCCAGCAGCTTGGAAGACAGGGACTACGAGCAGTACTTC.

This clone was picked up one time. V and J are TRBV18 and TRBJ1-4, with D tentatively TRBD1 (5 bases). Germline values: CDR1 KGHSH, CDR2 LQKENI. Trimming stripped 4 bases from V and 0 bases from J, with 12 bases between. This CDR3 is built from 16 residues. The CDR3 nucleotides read TGTGCCAGCTCACGGGGGTTGGGCCCAACTAATGAAAAACTGTTTTTT. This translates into CASSRGLGPTNEKLFF.

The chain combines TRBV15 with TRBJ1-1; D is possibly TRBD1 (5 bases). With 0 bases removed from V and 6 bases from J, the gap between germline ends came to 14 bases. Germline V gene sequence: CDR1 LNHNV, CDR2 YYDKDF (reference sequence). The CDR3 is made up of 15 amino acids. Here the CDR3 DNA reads TGTGCCACCAGCAGAGATCAGGGTTATCAGGCTGAAGCTTTCTTT. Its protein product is CATSRDQGYQAEAFF. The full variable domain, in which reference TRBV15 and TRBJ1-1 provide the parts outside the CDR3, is DAMVIQNPRYQVTQFGKPVTLSCSQTLNHNVMYWYQQKSSQAPKLLFHYYDKDFNNEADTPDNFQSRRPNTSFCFLDIRSPGLGDTAMYLCATSRDQGYQAEAFFGQGTRLTVV.

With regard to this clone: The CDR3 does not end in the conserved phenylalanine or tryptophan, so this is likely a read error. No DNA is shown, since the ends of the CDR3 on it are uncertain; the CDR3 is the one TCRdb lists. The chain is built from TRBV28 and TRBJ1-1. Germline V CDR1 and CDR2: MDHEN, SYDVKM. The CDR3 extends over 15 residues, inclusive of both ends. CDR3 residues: CASSSPGGGGSISGL.

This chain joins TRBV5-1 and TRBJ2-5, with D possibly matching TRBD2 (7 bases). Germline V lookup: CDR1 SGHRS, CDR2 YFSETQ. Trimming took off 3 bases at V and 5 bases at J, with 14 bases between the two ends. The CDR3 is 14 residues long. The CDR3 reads CASSSGAGAETQYF. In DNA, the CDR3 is TGCGCCAGCAGCTCGGGGGCGGGGGCTGAGACCCAGTACTTC.

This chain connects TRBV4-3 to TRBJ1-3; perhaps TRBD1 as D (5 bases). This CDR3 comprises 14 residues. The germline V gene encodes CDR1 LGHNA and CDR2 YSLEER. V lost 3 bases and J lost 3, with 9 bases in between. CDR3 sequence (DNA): TGCGCCAGCAGCCAGGGGACCGTTGGAAACACCATATATTTT. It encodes CASSQGTVGNTIYF.

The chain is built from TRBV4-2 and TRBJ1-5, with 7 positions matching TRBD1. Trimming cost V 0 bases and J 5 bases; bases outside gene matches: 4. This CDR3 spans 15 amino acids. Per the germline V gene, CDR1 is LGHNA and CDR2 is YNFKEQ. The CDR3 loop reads CASSQERQGHQPQHF. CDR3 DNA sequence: TGTGCCAGCAGCCAAGAACGACAGGGTCATCAGCCCCAGCATTTT.

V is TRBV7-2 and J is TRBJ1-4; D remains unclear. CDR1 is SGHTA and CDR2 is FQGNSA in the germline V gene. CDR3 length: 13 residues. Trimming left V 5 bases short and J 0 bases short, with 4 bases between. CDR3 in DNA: TGTGCCAGCAGCCTTGCAACTAATGAAAAACTGTTTTTT. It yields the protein CASSLATNEKLFF.

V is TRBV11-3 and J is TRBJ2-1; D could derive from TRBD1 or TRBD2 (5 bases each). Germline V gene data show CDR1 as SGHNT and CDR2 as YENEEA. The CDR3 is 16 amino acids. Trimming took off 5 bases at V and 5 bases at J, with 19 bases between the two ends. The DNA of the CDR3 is TGTGCCAGCAGCCCGGGCTTTTACGGGGCCGACAATGAGCAGTTCTTC. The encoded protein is CASSPGFYGADNEQFF. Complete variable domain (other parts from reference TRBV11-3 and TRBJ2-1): EAGVVQSPRYKIIEKKQPVAFWCNPISGHNTLYWYLQNLGQGPELLIRYENEEAVDDSQLPKDRFSAERLKGVDSTLKIQPAELGDSAVYLCASSPGFYGADNEQFFGPGTRLTVL.

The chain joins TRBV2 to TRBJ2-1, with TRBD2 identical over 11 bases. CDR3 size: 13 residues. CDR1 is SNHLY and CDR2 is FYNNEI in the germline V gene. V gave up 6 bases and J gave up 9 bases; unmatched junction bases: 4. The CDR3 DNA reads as TGTGCCAGCAGACTCCTAGCGGGAGGTGAGCAGTTCTTC. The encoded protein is CASRLLAGGEQFF.

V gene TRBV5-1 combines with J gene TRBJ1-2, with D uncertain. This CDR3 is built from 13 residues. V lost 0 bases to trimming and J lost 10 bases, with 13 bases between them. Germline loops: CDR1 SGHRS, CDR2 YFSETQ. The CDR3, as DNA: TGCGCCAGCAGCTTGGAGGGCAGGAGGGACTACACCTTC. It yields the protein CASSLEGRRDYTF.

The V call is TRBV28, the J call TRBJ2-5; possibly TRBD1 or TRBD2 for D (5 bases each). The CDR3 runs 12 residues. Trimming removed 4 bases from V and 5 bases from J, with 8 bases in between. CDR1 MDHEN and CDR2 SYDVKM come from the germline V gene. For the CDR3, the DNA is TGTGCCAGCAGTTCCGGGACCGAGACCCAGTACTTC. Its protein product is CASSSGTETQYF.

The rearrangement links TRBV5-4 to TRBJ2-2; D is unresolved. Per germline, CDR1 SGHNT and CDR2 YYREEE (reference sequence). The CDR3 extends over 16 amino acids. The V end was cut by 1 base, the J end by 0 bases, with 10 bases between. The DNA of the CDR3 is TGTGCCAGCAGCTTGAGGAGTACTGCGAACACCGGGGAGCTGTTTTTT. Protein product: CASSLRSTANTGELFF.

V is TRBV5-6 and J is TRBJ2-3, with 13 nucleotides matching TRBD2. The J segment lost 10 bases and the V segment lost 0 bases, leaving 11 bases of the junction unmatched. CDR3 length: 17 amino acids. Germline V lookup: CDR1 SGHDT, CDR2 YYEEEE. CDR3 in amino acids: CASSLGLAGGTGRAQYF. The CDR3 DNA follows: TGTGCCAGCAGCTTGGGACTAGCGGGGGGTACCGGTAGGGCGCAGTATTTT.

CDR3 amino acids: CASSLAPTGVFSSYEQYF. CDR3 coding DNA: TGTGCCAGCAGCTTAGCCCCGACAGGGGTATTTAGCTCCTACGAGCAGTACTTC. The chain recombines TRBV7-9 with TRBJ2-7; TRBD1 aligns across 8 bases. The CDR3 is 18 residues long. Germline lookup yields CDR1 SEHNR and CDR2 FQNEAQ (reference sequence). V lost 0 bases and J lost 0; bases outside the gene matches: 10.

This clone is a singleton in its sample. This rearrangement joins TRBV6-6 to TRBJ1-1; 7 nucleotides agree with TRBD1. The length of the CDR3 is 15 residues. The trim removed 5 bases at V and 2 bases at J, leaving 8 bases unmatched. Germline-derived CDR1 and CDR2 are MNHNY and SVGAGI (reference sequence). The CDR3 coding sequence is TGTGCCAGCAGTGGATACAGGGGTCTAAACACTGAAGCTTTCTTT. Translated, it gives CASSGYRGLNTEAFF.

The chain's CDR3 is CASSPIGGSEQFF. The DNA of the CDR3 is TGCGCCAGCAGCCCCATCGGAGGGTCTGAGCAGTTCTTC. This chain uses TRBV4-3 with TRBJ2-1, with D maybe TRBD2 (6 bases). Looked up from germline, CDR1 is LGHNA and CDR2 is YSLEER. The CDR3 sequence is 13 residues long. Deletions cut 4 bases from V and 9 bases from J, with 13 bases between.

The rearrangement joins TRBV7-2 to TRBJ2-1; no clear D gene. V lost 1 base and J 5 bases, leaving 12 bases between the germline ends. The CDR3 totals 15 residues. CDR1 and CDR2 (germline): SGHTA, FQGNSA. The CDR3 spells CASSLVANPNNEQFF. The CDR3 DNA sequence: TGTGCCAGCAGCTTAGTGGCTAACCCTAACAATGAGCAGTTCTTC.

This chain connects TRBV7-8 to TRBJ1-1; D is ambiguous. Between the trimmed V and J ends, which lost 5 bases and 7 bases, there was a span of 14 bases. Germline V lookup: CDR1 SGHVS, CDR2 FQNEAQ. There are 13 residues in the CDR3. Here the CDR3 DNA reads TGTGCCAGCAGCACCATGGCGAAGGTTGAAGCTTTCTTT. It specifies CASSTMAKVEAFF.

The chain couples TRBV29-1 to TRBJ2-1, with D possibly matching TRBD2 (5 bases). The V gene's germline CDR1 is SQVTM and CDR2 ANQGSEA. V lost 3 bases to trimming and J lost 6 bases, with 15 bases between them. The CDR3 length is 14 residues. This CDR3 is CSVDTDSRSNEQFF. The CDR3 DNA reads TGCAGCGTTGATACGGACTCTCGGTCCAATGAGCAGTTCTTC.

For the CDR3, the DNA is TGCGCCAGCAGCCTGGGGGCAGGGGCGTCAAATGAGCAGTTCTTC. Protein product: CASSLGAGASNEQFF. V gene TRBV5-1 combines with J gene TRBJ2-1, with D perhaps TRBD1 (6 bases). The length of the CDR3 is 15 residues. Per germline, CDR1 SGHRS and CDR2 YFSETQ. The V gene lost 4 bases and the J gene lost 7 bases, with 18 bases spanning the gap.

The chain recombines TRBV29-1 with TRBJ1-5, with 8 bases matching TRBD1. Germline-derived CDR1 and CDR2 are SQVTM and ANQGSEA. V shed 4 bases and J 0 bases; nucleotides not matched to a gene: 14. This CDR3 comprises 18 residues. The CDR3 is CSVVFGQGLIYSNQPQHF. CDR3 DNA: TGCAGCGTTGTTTTCGGACAGGGACTTATTTATAGCAATCAGCCCCAGCATTTT. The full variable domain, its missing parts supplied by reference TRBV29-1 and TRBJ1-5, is SAVISQKPSRDICQRGTSLTIQCQVDSQVTMMFWYRQQPGQSLTLIATANQGSEATYESGFVIDKFPISRPNLTFSTLTVSNMSPEDSSIYLCSVVFGQGLIYSNQPQHFGDGTRLSIL.

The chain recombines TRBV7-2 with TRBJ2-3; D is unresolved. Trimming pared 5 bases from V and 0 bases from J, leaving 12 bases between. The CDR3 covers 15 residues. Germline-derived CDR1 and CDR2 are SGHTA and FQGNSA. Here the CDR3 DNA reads TGTGCCAGCAGCGAATGGGGTACTAGCACAGATACGCAGTATTTT. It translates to CASSEWGTSTDTQYF.